Below are 18 T cell receptor beta chains sequenced from a single sample in a study of identical twins. TCRdb reprocessed the 5' RACE reads via MiXCR and lists one record per CDR3 protein. The sample yields roughly 540,000 distinct CDR3 sequences, 22% seen once. A further study also used this sample, focusing on T cells expressing NK-cell markers.

Sequencing was carried out using CD4+ T cells sorted from blood. Every receptor here comes from a woman younger than 35 in good health.

This clonotype showed up just a few times. The rearrangement uses TRBV29-1 and TRBJ2-1, with D unresolved. CDR1 SQVTM and CDR2 ANQGSEA come from the germline V gene. The CDR3 sequence is 15 residues long. Deletions cut 2 bases from V and 4 bases from J, with 15 bases between. The CDR3 region is CSVEWSAVMYNEQFF. The CDR3 nucleotides read TGCAGCGTTGAATGGTCGGCGGTGATGTACAATGAGCAGTTCTTC.

This sequence joins TRBV20-1 and TRBJ2-3; D gene ambiguous. The V gene's germline CDR1 is DFQATT and CDR2 SNEGSKA (reference sequence). The germline V and J ends were trimmed by 4 bases and 3 bases, with 8 bases remaining between them. This CDR3 spans 12 amino acids. CDR3 sequence (DNA): TGCAGTGCTAAAACAAGGACAGATACGCAGTATTTT. It codes for CSAKTRTDTQYF.

The chain combines TRBV5-1 with TRBJ1-1; weak D call: TRBD1 (5 bases). V shed 0 bases and J shed 4 bases, with 16 bases lying between them. The CDR3 spans 16 residues. Germline V gives CDR1 SGHRS, CDR2 YFSETQ. CDR3 DNA: TGCGCCAGCAGCTTGGGGGCCGGGACGTCAACCACTGAAGCTTTCTTT. It specifies CASSLGAGTSTTEAFF.

This clonotype was recorded a few times. The V call is TRBV7-9, the J call TRBJ1-2, with a weak D call TRBD1 (5 bases). CDR3 length: 13 residues. Trimming stripped 3 bases from V and 6 bases from J, with 11 bases between. Germline-derived CDR1 and CDR2 are SEHNR and FQNEAQ (reference sequence). This CDR3 is CASSLTDIHGYTF. CDR3 DNA: TGTGCCAGCAGCTTGACAGATATACATGGCTACACCTTC.

This clonotype occurred many times. One end of the junction varies from germline; a read error may be responsible. V usage is TRBV5-1 and J usage is TRBJ2-1; D unresolved. CDR3 length: 12 residues. Germline CDR1 reads SGHRS; CDR2 reads YFSETQ. CDR3 amino acids: CASSFTDNEQFF. The CDR3 nucleotides are TGTGCCAGCAGCTTTACAGACAATGAGCAGTTCTTC. Supplemented by reference TRBV5-1 and TRBJ2-1, the full variable domain reads KAGVTQTPRYLIKTRGQQVTLSCSPISGHRSVSWYQQTPGQGLQFLFEYFSETQRNKGNFPGRFSGRQFSNSRSEMNVSTLELGDSALYLCASSFTDNEQFFGPGTRLTVL.

The chain is built from TRBV6-1 and TRBJ2-3; D not resolved. This CDR3 is built from 15 residues. The V gene's germline CDR1 is MNHNS and CDR2 SASEGT. V lost 4 bases and J lost 4, with 15 bases in between. DNA of the CDR3: TGTGCCAGCAGTGGCGTGGCGGTGCTTGCAGATACGCAGTATTTT. It yields the protein CASSGVAVLADTQYF.

This clonotype was recorded once. The chain has TRBV15 and TRBJ2-7, with D maybe TRBD2 (5 bases). V was clipped by 4 bases and J by 2 bases, with 9 bases between them. The V gene's germline CDR1 is LNHNV and CDR2 YYDKDF (reference sequence). The CDR3 totals 13 residues. DNA of the CDR3: TGTGCCACCAGCAAAGGGCGGGCCTACGAGCAGTACTTC. Residues: CATSKGRAYEQYF. The entire variable domain, with the rest obtained from reference TRBV15 and TRBJ2-7, is as follows: DAMVIQNPRYQVTQFGKPVTLSCSQTLNHNVMYWYQQKSSQAPKLLFHYYDKDFNNEADTPDNFQSRRPNTSFCFLDIRSPGLGDTAMYLCATSKGRAYEQYFGPGTRLTVT.

This clonotype was recorded a few times. The rearrangement links TRBV9 to TRBJ2-1, with 10 bases fitting TRBD1. The CDR3 loop spans 15 amino acids. Germline V gene sequence: CDR1 SGDLS, CDR2 YYNGEE. The trim removed 4 bases at V and 3 bases at J, leaving 4 bases unmatched. In nucleotides, the CDR3 is TGTGCCAGCAGCTTCCGGGACAGGGGCTACAATGAGCAGTTCTTC. Its translation is CASSFRDRGYNEQFF.

This clonotype was recorded a few times. The chain links TRBV12-3 or TRBV12-4 to TRBJ1-5, with D possibly matching TRBD1 (5 bases). V was cut by 3 bases and J by 5 bases, with 11 bases left in between. The CDR3 sequence is 14 residues long. In nucleotides, the CDR3 is TGTGCCAGCAGTTTTTCGGGGCAAGATCAGCCCCAGCATTTT. Translating it yields CASSFSGQDQPQHF.

The rearrangement uses TRBV12-5 and TRBJ2-7; 7 bases agree with TRBD2. Germline V lookup: CDR1 LGHNT, CDR2 FRNRAP. The CDR3 runs to 14 residues. Losses at the gene ends were 6 bases for V and 4 bases for J; bases not matched to a gene: 9. The CDR3 is CASGPSGVGYEQYF. The CDR3 coding sequence is TGTGCTAGTGGCCCTAGCGGAGTGGGATACGAGCAGTACTTC.

The gene calls are TRBV12-3 or TRBV12-4 and TRBJ1-6; 9 positions match TRBD1. The CDR3 is 14 residues long. The trim removed 6 bases at V and 10 bases at J, leaving 7 bases unmatched. The CDR3 loop is CASSFGTGRSPLHF. In nucleotides, the CDR3 is TGTGCCAGCAGCTTCGGGACAGGGCGATCACCCCTCCACTTT.

This clonotype was counted between two and nine times. The chain uses TRBV2 and TRBJ1-5; 8 bases are shared with TRBD1. Germline trimming cut 6 bases from V and 2 bases from J; bases unmatched to any gene: 3. Germline CDR1 and CDR2: SNHLY and FYNNEI. This CDR3 comprises 14 residues. The CDR3 loop reads CASRVDRGNQPQHF. CDR3 nucleotide sequence: TGTGCCAGCAGGGTGGACAGGGGCAATCAGCCCCAGCATTTT. Full variable domain (remainder filled in from reference TRBV2 and TRBJ1-5): EPEVTQTPSHQVTQMGQEVILRCVPISNHLYFYWYRQILGQKVEFLVSFYNNEISEKSEIFDDQFSVERPDGSNFTLKIRSTKLEDSAMYFCASRVDRGNQPQHFGDGTRLSIL.

The chain has TRBV5-1 and TRBJ2-6; no definite D call. CDR1 is SGHRS and CDR2 is YFSETQ in the germline V gene. The CDR3 sequence is 15 residues long. Deletions cut 4 bases from V and 0 bases from J, with 8 bases between. The CDR3 sequence: CASSNHPSGANVLTF. The CDR3 DNA reads TGCGCCAGCAGCAATCACCCCTCTGGGGCCAACGTCCTGACTTTC.

The V and J genes are TRBV20-1 and TRBJ1-1; the match to TRBD1 covers 10 bases. Germline CDR1 DFQATT, CDR2 SNEGSKA (reference sequence). The CDR3 has 15 amino acids. V shed 1 base and J 4 bases; nucleotides not matched to a gene: 6. The CDR3 nucleotides read TGCAGTGCTAGAGTACCGGGACAGGGGCTCACTGAAGCTTTCTTT. Its translation: CSARVPGQGLTEAFF.

The chain joins TRBV29-1 to TRBJ1-1; 7 bases are a match to TRBD1. Germline V gene lookup returns CDR1 SQVTM and CDR2 ANQGSEA. The CDR3 has 12 residues. V was clipped by 5 bases and J by 5 bases; unmatched bases: 5. CDR3 coding DNA: TGCAGCGTTTTCCAACAGGGGACTGAAGCTTTCTTT. Amino acids: CSVFQQGTEAFF. Supplemented by reference TRBV29-1 and TRBJ1-1, the full variable domain reads SAVISQKPSRDICQRGTSLTIQCQVDSQVTMMFWYRQQPGQSLTLIATANQGSEATYESGFVIDKFPISRPNLTFSTLTVSNMSPEDSSIYLCSVFQQGTEAFFGQGTRLTVV.

This clonotype was seen a handful of times. The rearrangement uses TRBV5-1 and TRBJ2-3; 7 nucleotides align to TRBD1. V lost 4 bases to trimming and J lost 2 bases; unmatched junction nucleotides: 7. Per the germline V gene, CDR1 is SGHRS and CDR2 is YFSETQ. This CDR3 has 15 amino acids. The CDR3 sequence is CASSPDRADTDTQYF. CDR3 in DNA: TGCGCCAGCAGCCCCGACAGGGCGGACACAGATACGCAGTATTTT.

This chain links TRBV20-1 with TRBJ1-1; D is possibly TRBD1 (5 bases). Germline CDR1 and CDR2: DFQATT and SNEGSKA (reference sequence). The CDR3 has 15 amino acids. With 6 bases removed from V and 3 bases from J, the gap between germline ends came to 20 bases. CDR3 bases: TGCAGTGCCAGACGTAGGGGAGGGATATACACTGAAGCTTTCTTT. This translates into CSARRRGGIYTEAFF.

This clonotype was found a few times. The genes are TRBV20-1 and TRBJ2-7; 9 positions agree with TRBD1. The CDR3 loop spans 14 amino acids. From germline, CDR1 is DFQATT and CDR2 SNEGSKA (reference sequence). The V and J ends lost 5 bases and 1 base, in that order; junction bases with no gene match: 6. The CDR3 region is CSAGGQGWSYEQYF. In DNA form, the CDR3 reads TGCAGTGCTGGGGGACAGGGATGGTCCTACGAGCAGTACTTC.